This T cell receptor beta chain was identified in a study of metastatic and nonmetastatic thyroid tumors. About the research overall: It was across blood and tumor or nodule tissue from malignant and benign thyroid patients that repertoires were compared.

TCRdb redid the clone calls on the PCR reads using MiXCR. The profile shows some 30,000 clones, less than 14% of them singletons. All patients were treatment-naive before thyroid surgery. This clone was seen at least ten times. The source is a female donor with papillary thyroid cancer or a benign thyroid nodule (not recorded which). Some clones in this sample may be carry-over from other donors' samples. The sequencing sample was made of blood.

The CDR3 loop reads CSASTAGVTGELFF. In nucleotides, the CDR3 is TGCAGTGCTAGTACAGCGGGAGTCACCGGGGAGCTGTTTTTT. The V call is TRBV20-1, the J call TRBJ2-2, with 8 positions matching TRBD2. Germline CDR1 DFQATT, CDR2 SNEGSKA (reference sequence). Germline trimming cut 3 bases from V and 4 bases from J; bases unmatched to any gene: 4. The length of the CDR3 is 14 residues.